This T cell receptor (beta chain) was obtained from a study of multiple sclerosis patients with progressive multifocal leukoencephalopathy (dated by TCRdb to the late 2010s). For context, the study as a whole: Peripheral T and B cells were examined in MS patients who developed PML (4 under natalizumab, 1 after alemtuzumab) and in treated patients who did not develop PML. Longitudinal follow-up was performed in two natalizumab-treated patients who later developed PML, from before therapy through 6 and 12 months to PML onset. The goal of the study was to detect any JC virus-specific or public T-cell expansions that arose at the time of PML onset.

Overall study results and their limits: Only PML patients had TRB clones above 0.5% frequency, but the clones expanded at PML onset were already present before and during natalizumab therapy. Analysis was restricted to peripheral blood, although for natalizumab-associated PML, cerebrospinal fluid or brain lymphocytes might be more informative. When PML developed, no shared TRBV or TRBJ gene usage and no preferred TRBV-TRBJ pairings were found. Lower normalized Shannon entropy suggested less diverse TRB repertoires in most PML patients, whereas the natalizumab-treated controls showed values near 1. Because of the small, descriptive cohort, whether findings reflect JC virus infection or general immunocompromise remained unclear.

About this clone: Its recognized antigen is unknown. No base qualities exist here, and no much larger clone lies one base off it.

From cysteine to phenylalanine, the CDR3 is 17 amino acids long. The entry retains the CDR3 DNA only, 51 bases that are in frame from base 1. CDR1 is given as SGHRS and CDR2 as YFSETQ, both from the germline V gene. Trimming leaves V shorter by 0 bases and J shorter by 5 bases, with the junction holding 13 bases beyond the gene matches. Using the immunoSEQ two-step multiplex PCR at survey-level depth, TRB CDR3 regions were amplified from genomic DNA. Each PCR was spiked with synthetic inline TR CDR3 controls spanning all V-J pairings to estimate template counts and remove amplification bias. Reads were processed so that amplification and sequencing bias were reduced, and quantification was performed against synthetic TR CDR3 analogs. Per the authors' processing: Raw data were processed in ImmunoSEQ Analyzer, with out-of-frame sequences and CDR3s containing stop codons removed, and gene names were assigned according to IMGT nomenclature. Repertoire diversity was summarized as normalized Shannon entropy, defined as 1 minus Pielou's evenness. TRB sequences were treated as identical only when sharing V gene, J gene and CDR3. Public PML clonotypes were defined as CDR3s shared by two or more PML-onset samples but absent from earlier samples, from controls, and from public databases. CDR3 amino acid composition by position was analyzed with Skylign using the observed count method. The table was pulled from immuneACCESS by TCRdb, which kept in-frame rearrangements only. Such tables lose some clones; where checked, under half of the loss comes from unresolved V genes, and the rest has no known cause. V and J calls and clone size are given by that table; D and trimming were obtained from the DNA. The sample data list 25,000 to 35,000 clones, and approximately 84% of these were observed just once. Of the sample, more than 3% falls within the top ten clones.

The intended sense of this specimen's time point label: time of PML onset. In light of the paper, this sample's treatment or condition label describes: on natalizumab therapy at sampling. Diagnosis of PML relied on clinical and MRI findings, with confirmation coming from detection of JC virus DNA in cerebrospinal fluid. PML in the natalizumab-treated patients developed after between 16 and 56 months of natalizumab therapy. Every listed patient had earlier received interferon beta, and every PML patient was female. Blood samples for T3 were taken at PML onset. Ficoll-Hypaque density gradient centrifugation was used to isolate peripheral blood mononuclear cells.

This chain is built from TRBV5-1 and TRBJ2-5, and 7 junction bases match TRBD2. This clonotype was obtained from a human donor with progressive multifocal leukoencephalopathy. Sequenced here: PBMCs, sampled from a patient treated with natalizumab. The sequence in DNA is TGCGCCAGCAGCTTGGGAGGCGGGAGATGGGTTTTCGAGACCCAGTACTTC. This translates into CASSLGGGRWVFETQYF.